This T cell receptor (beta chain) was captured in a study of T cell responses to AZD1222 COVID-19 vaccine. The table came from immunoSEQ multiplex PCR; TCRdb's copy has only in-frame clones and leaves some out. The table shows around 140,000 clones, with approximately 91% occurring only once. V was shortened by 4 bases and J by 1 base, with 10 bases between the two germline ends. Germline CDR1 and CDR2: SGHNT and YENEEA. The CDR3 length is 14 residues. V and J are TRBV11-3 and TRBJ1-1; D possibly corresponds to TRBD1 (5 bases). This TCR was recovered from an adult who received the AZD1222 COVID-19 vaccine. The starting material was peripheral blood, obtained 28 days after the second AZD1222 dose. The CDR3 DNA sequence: TGTGCCAGCAGCTCCCTTCAGGGGAACACTGAAGCTTTCTTT. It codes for CASSSLQGNTEAFF.